These 8 T cell receptor beta chains originate from one sample sequenced in a study of blood T cell repertoires in COVID-19. Libraries were prepared by immunoSEQ multiplex PCR; TCRdb keeps only in-frame clonotypes and omits some of them. The sample includes about 340,000 clones, about 88% of them seen just once. The sequenced sample consisted of peripheral blood. These TCRs come from a woman aged 55-70 years with COVID-19, enrolled during active disease.

The chain recombines TRBV7-9 with TRBJ1-2; D gene ambiguous. Looked up from germline, CDR1 is SEHNR and CDR2 is FQNEAQ (reference sequence). The CDR3 consists of 13 residues. Trimming cost V 2 bases and J 5 bases, with 9 bases left between them. The CDR3 loop reads CASSLFEDYGYTF. CDR3 in DNA: TGTGCCAGCAGCTTATTCGAGGATTATGGCTACACCTTC. The whole variable domain, filled in from reference TRBV7-9 and TRBJ1-2, reads DTGVSQNPRHKITKRGQNVTFRCDPISEHNRLYWYRQTLGQGPEFLTYFQNEAQLEKSRLLSDRFSAERPKGSFSTLEIQRTEQGDSAMYLCASSLFEDYGYTFGSGTRLTVV.

This clone showed up just once. The rearrangement joins TRBV4-3 to TRBJ1-6; D not resolved. This CDR3 contains 15 residues. The V gene lost 0 bases and the J gene lost 10 bases, with 13 bases spanning the gap. Germline V gene data show CDR1 as LGHNA and CDR2 as YSLEER. CDR3: CASSQDGWAGSPLHF. For the CDR3, the DNA is TGCGCCAGCAGCCAAGATGGGTGGGCTGGATCACCCCTCCACTTT.

V usage is TRBV13 and J usage is TRBJ2-7; 7 nucleotides line up with TRBD1. From germline, CDR1 is PRHDT and CDR2 FYEKMQ (reference sequence). The trim removed 2 bases at V and 4 bases at J, leaving 5 bases unmatched. The length of the CDR3 is 14 residues. CDR3 sequence (DNA): TGTGCCAGCAGCTTAAGGGGGACAGTTTACGAGCAGTACTTC. Translating it yields CASSLRGTVYEQYF.

The rearrangement joins TRBV6-4 to TRBJ2-2; D gene ambiguous. The CDR3 loop spans 12 amino acids. CDR1 and CDR2 (germline): MRHNA, SNTAGT. V was shortened by 6 bases and J by 3 bases, with 5 bases between the two germline ends. The CDR3 DNA reads TGTGCCAGCAGATCTTACACCGGGGAGCTGTTTTTT. Translation gives CASRSYTGELFF.

The chain employs TRBV11-1 and TRBJ1-1, with D perhaps matching TRBD1 (6 bases). Germline V CDR1 and CDR2: SGHAT, FQDESV (reference sequence). CDR3 length: 15 amino acids. With 4 bases removed from V and 0 bases from J, the gap between germline ends came to 12 bases. The CDR3 reads CASSYQTGLNTEAFF. CDR3 bases: TGTGCCAGCAGCTACCAGACAGGCCTGAACACTGAAGCTTTCTTT.

This clone occurred once. Other DNA sequences within the sample encode an identical CDR3. The chain carries TRBV27 and TRBJ2-7; possible D gene TRBD1, 6 bases. CDR3 length: 13 amino acids. Looked up from germline, CDR1 is MNHEY and CDR2 is SMNVEV (reference sequence). Trimming took 2 bases from V and 4 from J, leaving 9 bases between them. The chain's CDR3 is CASSLGGSYEQYF. In DNA, the CDR3 is TGTGCCAGCAGTTTAGGGGGCTCGTACGAGCAGTACTTC.

This clone was seen more than once but under ten times. The identical CDR3 is also encoded by other nucleotide sequences in the sample. The chain combines TRBV5-1 with TRBJ2-3; 14 bases align to TRBD2. CDR3 length equals 18 residues. J lost 0 bases, V lost 0 bases, and 3 bases had no gene match. Germline V gene sequence: CDR1 SGHRS, CDR2 YFSETQ. The CDR3: CASSLGLAGGPSTDTQYF. The CDR3 DNA sequence: TGCGCCAGCAGCTTGGGACTAGCGGGGGGGCCAAGCACAGATACGCAGTATTTT.

The chain has TRBV6-4 and TRBJ2-1; 9 nucleotides line up with TRBD1. Trimming took 4 bases from V and 8 from J; bases not matched to a gene: 6. Germline V lookup: CDR1 MRHNA, CDR2 SNTAGT. The CDR3 runs 14 residues. CDR3 in DNA: TGTGCCAGCAGTGCACAGGGGGCGAGCGATGAGCAGTTCTTC. It yields the protein CASSAQGASDEQFF.